This T cell receptor (beta chain) was sequenced during a study of CD8+CD57+ T cells in acquired aplastic anemia. This clonotype was counted between two and nine times. The antigen remains undetermined. Trimming removed 3 bases from V and 7 bases from J, with 13 bases in between. Germline CDR1 and CDR2: SNHLY and FYNNEI. This CDR3 contains 13 residues. The TCR beta profiling, which covered VDJ combination and CDR3 sequence, was carried out using genomic DNA as the template. TCRdb reanalysed the reads using MiXCR and keeps one entry per CDR3 protein. The sample consists of some 240,000 distinct CDR3 sequences, almost 35% of them appearing once. Notes on the study in general: Around 27 sequences, all CD8+ CDR3, were shared between patients and controls.

The rearrangement uses TRBV2 and TRBJ2-7; unclear D gene. The receptor comes from a human donor in good health, serving as a control. Sequenced sample: sorted CD4+, CD8+, or CD8+CD57+ T cells (not recorded which) from PBMCs. The CDR3 DNA is TGTGCCAGCAGTGACCAGGTATCGTGGGAGCAGTACTTC. Translated: CASSDQVSWEQYF.